This entry lists 10 T cell receptor beta chains sequenced from one sample in a study of T cell changes during pregnancy in multiple sclerosis. Repertoires were generated with immunoSEQ multiplex PCR, while TCRdb's copy carries only in-frame clones and drops some. Of tens of thousands of clones listed, roughly 94% are singletons. Here the sequenced sample was CD8+ T cells from peripheral blood mononuclear cells, taken after pregnancy. The source of these receptors is a female donor with multiple sclerosis, enrolled in a pregnancy study.

The V gene is TRBV4-2, the J gene TRBJ2-4; maybe TRBD2 (6 bases). V lost 0 bases and J lost 0, with 21 bases in between. The CDR3 spans 20 residues. Germline V CDR1 and CDR2: LGHNA, YNFKEQ. The CDR3 spells CASSQEEGTGTAIAKNIQYF. In DNA form, the CDR3 reads TGTGCCAGCAGCCAAGAGGAGGGGACCGGGACTGCTATAGCCAAAAACATTCAGTACTTC.

CDR3 sequence: CASSYGLADTYEQYF. As DNA, the CDR3 is TGTGCCAGCAGTTACGGGCTAGCGGACACCTACGAGCAGTACTTC. The genes are TRBV6-5 and TRBJ2-7, with TRBD2 matching over 7 bases. Per germline, CDR1 MNHEY and CDR2 SVGAGI. This CDR3 has 15 amino acids. After removal of 2 bases from V and 2 bases from J, the junction contained 6 bases not matched to a gene.

The CDR3 loop reads CASRTSDSYNEQFF. DNA of the CDR3: TGTGCCAGCAGGACTAGCGACTCCTACAATGAGCAGTTCTTC. The chain couples TRBV6-5 to TRBJ2-1, with 8 bases that match TRBD2. Germline assignment: CDR1 MNHEY and CDR2 SVGAGI. The V and J ends lost 6 bases and 0 bases, in that order; junction bases with no gene match: 1. The CDR3 runs 14 residues.

The sample holds one count of this clone. The chain couples TRBV9 to TRBJ2-3; no clear D gene. Germline V lookup: CDR1 SGDLS, CDR2 YYNGEE. Trimming cost V 4 bases and J 2 bases, with 11 bases left between them. The CDR3 contains 14 residues. CDR3 residues: CASSLYSATDTQYF. CDR3 DNA sequence: TGTGCCAGCAGCTTATACTCCGCCACAGATACGCAGTATTTT.

The V and J genes are TRBV7-9 and TRBJ2-1; the match to TRBD2 covers 10 bases. This CDR3 has 17 amino acids. The germline CDR1 and CDR2 sequences are SEHNR and FQNEAQ (reference sequence). J gave up 0 bases and V 4 bases, and 6 bases lay outside the gene matches. The CDR3 sequence is CASSSWTSGSSYNEQFF. Here the CDR3 DNA reads TGTGCCAGCAGCTCTTGGACTAGCGGTAGCTCCTACAATGAGCAGTTCTTC.

This chain connects TRBV6-1 to TRBJ2-3; 9 positions match TRBD2. This CDR3 region has 16 residues. Germline V gene lookup returns CDR1 MNHNS and CDR2 SASEGT. V shed 0 bases, J shed 6 bases, and the junction held 7 bases outside the gene matches. The CDR3 here is CASSEAGTSGPDTQYF. In DNA form, the CDR3 reads TGTGCCAGCAGTGAAGCGGGAACTAGCGGGCCTGATACGCAGTATTTT.

The chain has TRBV30 and TRBJ2-2; TRBD2 aligns across 12 bases. This CDR3 is built from 16 residues. Germline V gene data show CDR1 as GTSNPN and CDR2 as SVGIG (reference sequence). V shed 2 bases and J 4 bases; nucleotides not matched to a gene: 5. CDR3 sequence (DNA): TGTGCCTGGAGTTTCTCTAGCGGGGGGGGCACCGGGGAGCTGTTTTTT. The encoded protein is CAWSFSSGGGTGELFF.

The V and J genes are TRBV5-1 and TRBJ2-5; TRBD2 aligns across 10 bases. The J segment lost 0 bases and the V segment lost 4 bases, leaving 9 bases of the junction unmatched. The CDR3 is 17 amino acids. Germline V gene data show CDR1 as SGHRS and CDR2 as YFSETQ. The CDR3 sequence: CASSPGLAEKYQETQYF. DNA of the CDR3: TGCGCCAGCAGCCCCGGACTAGCGGAGAAGTACCAAGAGACCCAGTACTTC.

The chain employs TRBV19 and TRBJ2-7, with 8 nucleotides matching TRBD2. CDR3 length: 16 amino acids. Germline V gene sequence: CDR1 LNHDA, CDR2 SQIVND (reference sequence). J was trimmed by 3 bases and V by 6 bases; bases with no gene match: 13. Here the CDR3 reads CASRPQGSGSNYEQYF. CDR3 coding DNA: TGTGCCAGTAGACCCCAGGGAAGCGGGAGTAACTACGAGCAGTACTTC.

The chain employs TRBV11-2 and TRBJ2-7, with D maybe TRBD1 (5 bases). The germline V gene has CDR1 SGHAT and CDR2 FQNNGV. V was clipped by 1 base and J by 2 bases, with 12 bases between them. This CDR3 is 15 amino acids long. CDR3 protein: CASSLGAGYPYEQYF. The CDR3 DNA reads as TGTGCCAGCAGCTTAGGGGCAGGGTATCCCTACGAGCAGTACTTC.